The text below deals with one T cell receptor (beta chain). Its antigen remains unidentified. Per-base quality was not reported, and no clone a single base away is much larger than it. The sample is drawn from a study of blood T cell repertoires in COVID-19 (dated by TCRdb to 2020 to 2022). Some background on the complete study: The collaborator samples originated in the United States, Italy and Spain and spanned the acute and convalescent phases of COVID-19. The prospective study material was composed of cDNA or gDNA derived from T cells, B-cell-depleted T cells, or PBMCs. Deeply sampled blood TCRbeta repertoires from subjects exposed to, actively infected with, or recovered from COVID-19 were included in the dataset. The repertoires were released in a freely available public database intended as a resource for research on the immune response to SARS-CoV-2. Samples came from the ongoing ImmuneRACE study (first 160 participants) plus 1,254 subjects from 6 global collaborators. Nearly every sample came with metadata listing a de-identified subject ID, COVID-19 status, age in years and sex. Where HLA class I and class II types were available, the types were taken from metadata supplied by the sample provider, not from assay-based typing.

TCRbeta CDR3 regions were amplified from genomic DNA by means of the immunoSEQ Assay, a bias-controlled multiplex PCR. In the source study's methods: The number of nucleated cells in each sample was estimated by amplification of reference gene primers within the assay. To quantify the absolute abundance of each unique TCRbeta CDR3 rearrangement, sequence reads were collapsed and filtered. Productive Simpson clonality was computed per sample as the square root of Simpson's diversity index over productive rearrangements. This immuneACCESS table, as held by TCRdb, lists in-frame sequences with V and J called but not all clones. Of the missing ones, under half trace to an unresolved V gene in checked studies; the others have no known cause. That table gives V, J and clone size, and the DNA gave D and trimming. Present in this sample are 250,000 to 350,000 clones, 88% of which were seen just once. Around 0.9% of the sample goes to the ten largest clones.

The CDR3 contains 17 residues, cysteine and phenylalanine counted. This entry keeps only the CDR3 DNA: 51 bases, framed from base 1. In the prospective study, participants were roughly 18 to 100 years old, resided in about two dozen geographic areas of the United States, and were enrolled through a virtual design. In the prospective study, participants were assigned to cohorts based on the clinical history participants reported in a screening survey and a study questionnaire. Recovered participants in ImmuneRACE Cohort 3 were defined as having two consecutive negative NP/OP PCR tests, clearance from a healthcare professional, or resolution of symptoms. In the prospective study, mobile phlebotomists collected whole blood, serum and a nasopharyngeal or oropharyngeal swab from each participant. Prospective study participants could optionally give additional blood draws and questionnaires over an approximately two-month period. Before DNA extraction, blood samples from the prospective study were shipped at room temperature or frozen.

Overall study results and their limits: The amount of clinical and demographic metadata varied by source and participant and was provided uncurated.

The rearranged segments are TRBV12-1 and TRBJ2-2; TRBD2 is taken as the D call from the table, unchecked against the DNA. TRBV12-1 is a recognized pseudogene. The source is a woman in her 30s who had recovered from COVID-19. Sequences were obtained from PBMCs or T cells enriched from blood (not recorded which). CDR3 region: CASSFAERGENTGELFF. The nucleotides are TGTGCCAGCAGCTTTGCGGAGCGGGGGGAAAACACCGGGGAGCTGTTTTTT.